The next 19 T cell receptor beta chains were all read from a single sample in a study of beta chain features in type 1 diabetes. Notes on the study in general: TCRB CDR3s from Type 1 diabetes patients were moderately but significantly shorter in all four CD4+ subsets.

The antigens these receptors bind are not known. Every isolated RNA sample was fully reverse transcribed, so sequencing captured expressed TCRB transcripts. Generated by immunoSEQ multiplex PCR, the TCRdb table keeps only in-frame clones and is missing some. The repertoire holds about 700,000 clones, with roughly 13% as singletons. The sequenced sample was naive CD4+ T cells from blood. Receptors were obtained from a young man with type 1 diabetes.

V and J are TRBV9 and TRBJ2-3; D gene unclear. V was clipped by 0 bases and J by 1 base, with 9 bases between them. The length of the CDR3 is 15 residues. CDR1 and CDR2 (germline): SGDLS, YYNGEE. DNA of the CDR3: TGTGCCAGCAGCGTAGTTCCAGGCCGCACAGATACGCAGTATTTT. Protein sequence: CASSVVPGRTDTQYF.

J is TRBJ1-4 and V is TRBV7-6; D is ambiguous. The V and J ends lost 4 bases and 7 bases respectively, with 7 bases between them. Germline lookup yields CDR1 SGHVS and CDR2 FNYEAQ. The CDR3 has 12 residues. The CDR3 DNA follows: TGTGCCAGCAGCTCCCGGGGTGAAAAACTGTTTTTT. Protein: CASSSRGEKLFF.

V is TRBV27 and J is TRBJ1-2, with TRBD1 matching 7 bases. There are 17 residues in the CDR3. V lost 6 bases to trimming and J lost 1 base; unmatched junction nucleotides: 14. Per the germline V gene, CDR1 is MNHEY and CDR2 is SMNVEV (reference sequence). The CDR3 nucleotides are TGTGCCAGCAGCCCCCTTAGCTCGGCAGGGGGTAACTATGGCTACACCTTC. Protein sequence: CASSPLSSAGGNYGYTF.

The chain couples TRBV19 to TRBJ2-7; 8 bases are a match to TRBD1. V shed 5 bases, J shed 1 base, and the junction held 4 bases outside the gene matches. The CDR3 has 14 residues. Germline CDR1 reads LNHDA; CDR2 reads SQIVND (reference sequence). The DNA of the CDR3 is TGTGCCAGTAGTCTCGGACAGGGATCCTACGAGCAGTACTTC. Translation gives CASSLGQGSYEQYF.

This sequence joins TRBV2 and TRBJ1-2, with 11 bases that match TRBD1. Germline V gives CDR1 SNHLY, CDR2 FYNNEI. CDR3 length: 15 residues. V shed 4 bases, J shed 8 bases, and the junction held 9 bases outside the gene matches. The CDR3 nucleotides read TGTGCCAGCAGTGTGGGGACAGGGGGATCGTGGGGCTACACCTTC. This translates into CASSVGTGGSWGYTF.

J is TRBJ1-1 and V is TRBV2, with 8 bases identical to TRBD1. Germline V gene lookup returns CDR1 SNHLY and CDR2 FYNNEI. V lost 8 bases, J lost 8 bases, and 13 bases stayed unmatched. The CDR3 loop spans 14 amino acids. DNA of the CDR3: TGTGCCAGCCGAGGACAGGGCGAGGCTGCGGAAGCTTTCTTT. It specifies CASRGQGEAAEAFF.

For this clone: A read error may produce the germline difference seen at one junction end. The rearrangement links TRBV9 to TRBJ2-7; TRBD1 matches at 7 bases. Germline-derived CDR1 and CDR2 are SGDLS and YYNGEE. This CDR3 is built from 15 residues. The CDR3 nucleotides are TGTGCCAGCAGCCGATCTCCGGACAGGTTGTACGGGCAGTACTTC. Translating gives CASSRSPDRLYGQYF.

V and J are TRBV6-6 and TRBJ2-3, with D possibly matching TRBD1 (6 bases). V was cut by 6 bases and J by 6 bases, with 22 bases left in between. This CDR3 contains 16 residues. Germline assignment: CDR1 MNHNY and CDR2 SVGAGI (reference sequence). CDR3 DNA sequence: TGTGCCAGCAGCGCTATAAGGACAGTCCGGCCGGATACGCAGTATTTT. It encodes CASSAIRTVRPDTQYF.

This clone was picked up a small number of times. The CDR3 loop reads CASSTGLAGAYEQYF. Written as DNA, the CDR3 is TGTGCCAGCAGCACGGGACTAGCGGGTGCCTACGAGCAGTACTTC. This rearrangement joins TRBV7-8 to TRBJ2-7; 12 bases map to TRBD2. The germline CDR1 and CDR2 sequences are SGHVS and FQNEAQ. This CDR3 is 15 amino acids long. Trimming cost V 5 bases and J 2 bases; bases outside gene matches: 4.

A word on this clone: The sample holds other DNA sequences that translate to the same CDR3. The chain joins TRBV10-3 to TRBJ2-3; TRBD2 agrees at 12 bases. The CDR3 has 14 amino acids. Trimming at V came to 5 bases and at J to 6 bases, leaving 3 bases not matched to a gene. The germline V gene encodes CDR1 ENHRY and CDR2 SYGVKD. The CDR3 sequence is CAISRTSGEDTQYF. Written as DNA, the CDR3 is TGTGCCATCAGTCGGACTAGCGGGGAGGATACGCAGTATTTT.

The V call is TRBV5-6, the J call TRBJ1-4, with D perhaps TRBD1 (6 bases). CDR1 SGHDT and CDR2 YYEEEE come from the germline V gene. Trimming removed 2 bases from V and 7 bases from J, with 12 bases in between. The CDR3 consists of 14 residues. The CDR3 coding sequence is TGTGCCAGCAGCTTTCAGGGGTCGGGTGAAAAACTGTTTTTT. This translates into CASSFQGSGEKLFF.

Turning to this clone: This sequence may be a read error, since a much larger clone differs from it by one base. Other DNA sequences in this sample translate to the same CDR3. This rearrangement joins TRBV2 to TRBJ2-3; D is ambiguous. V was trimmed by 6 bases and J by 2 bases, leaving 3 bases between them. Germline values: CDR1 SNHLY, CDR2 FYNNEI. The CDR3 consists of 11 residues. The CDR3 nucleotides are TGTGCCAGCAGGGTCACAGATACGCAGTATTTT. This translates into CASRVTDTQYF.

This clone was detected a few times. The chain recombines TRBV9 with TRBJ2-3; 11 bases fit TRBD1. The CDR3 covers 16 residues. Germline lookup yields CDR1 SGDLS and CDR2 YYNGEE. Trimming took 4 bases from V and 4 from J; bases not matched to a gene: 8. CDR3 in amino acids: CASSPQWGQGADTQYF. The CDR3 nucleotides read TGTGCCAGCAGCCCCCAATGGGGACAGGGGGCAGATACGCAGTATTTT.

A few counts support this clone. This rearrangement joins TRBV4-1 to TRBJ1-4; D is unclear. Germline V gene lookup returns CDR1 MGHRA and CDR2 YSYEKL. The CDR3 extends over 15 amino acids. V lost 5 bases to trimming and J lost 2 bases, with 12 bases between them. CDR3: CASSSRTGTNEKLFF. DNA of the CDR3: TGCGCCAGCAGCAGCCGGACGGGGACTAATGAAAAACTGTTTTTT.

This clone appeared a few times. The chain combines TRBV7-2 with TRBJ1-1; 7 nucleotides match TRBD1. Germline V lookup: CDR1 SGHTA, CDR2 FQGNSA. This CDR3 region has 14 residues. V lost 5 bases and J lost 1; bases outside the gene matches: 4. The CDR3 DNA is TGTGCCAGCAGCCGACAGGGCGGGAACACTGAAGCTTTCTTT. Translating gives CASSRQGGNTEAFF.

The genes are TRBV7-9 and TRBJ2-7; perhaps TRBD2 as D (6 bases). Trimming shortened V by 5 bases and J by 5 bases, and 16 bases separated the two germline ends. Germline V gene lookup returns CDR1 SEHNR and CDR2 FQNEAQ (reference sequence). There are 14 residues in the CDR3. This CDR3 is CASSLPGLGDEQYF. The CDR3 DNA sequence: TGTGCCAGCAGCCTACCGGGACTGGGGGACGAGCAGTACTTC.

In its sample, this clone was seen a few times. The chain employs TRBV30 and TRBJ1-1; D may be TRBD1 (5 bases). Trimming stripped 2 bases from V and 5 bases from J, with 12 bases between. Germline CDR1 is GTSNPN and CDR2 is SVGIG (reference sequence). The CDR3 length is 13 residues. The CDR3 loop reads CAWSSSGGTEAFF. The DNA of the CDR3 is TGTGCCTGGAGTTCGTCGGGGGGAACTGAAGCTTTCTTT.

The genes are TRBV6-5 and TRBJ1-2, with D perhaps matching TRBD1 (5 bases). V was cut by 0 bases and J by 3 bases, with 8 bases left in between. CDR3 length: 14 residues. CDR1 and CDR2 from the germline V gene are MNHEY and SVGAGI. CDR3 in amino acids: CASSYSETDYGYTF. Written as DNA, the CDR3 is TGTGCCAGCAGTTACTCGGAGACAGACTATGGCTACACCTTC.

This clone was picked up a small number of times. J is TRBJ2-4 and V is TRBV7-8; TRBD1 might be the D (6 bases). V lost 1 base to trimming and J lost 7 bases, with 8 bases between them. Germline values: CDR1 SGHVS, CDR2 FQNEAQ. This CDR3 comprises 13 residues. In nucleotides, the CDR3 is TGTGCCAGCAGCTTAGGTCAGGGGAACATTCAGTACTTC. Encoded protein: CASSLGQGNIQYF. Combining the CDR3 with reference TRBV7-8 and TRBJ2-4 gives the whole variable domain GAGVSQSPRYKVAKRGQDVALRCDPISGHVSLFWYQQALGQGPEFLTYFQNEAQLDKSGLPSDRFFAERPEGSVSTLKIQRTQQEDSAVYLCASSLGQGNIQYFGAGTRLSVL.